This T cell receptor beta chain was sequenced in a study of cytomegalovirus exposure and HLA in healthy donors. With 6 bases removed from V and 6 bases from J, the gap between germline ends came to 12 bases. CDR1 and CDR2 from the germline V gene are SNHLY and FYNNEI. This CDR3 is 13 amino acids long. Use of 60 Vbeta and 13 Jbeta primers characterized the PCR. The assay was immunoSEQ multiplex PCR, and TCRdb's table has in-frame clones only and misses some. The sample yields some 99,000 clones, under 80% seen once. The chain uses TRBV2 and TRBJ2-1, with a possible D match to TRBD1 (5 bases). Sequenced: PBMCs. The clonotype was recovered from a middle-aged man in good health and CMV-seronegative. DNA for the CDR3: TGTGCCAGCAGGGTGGACATGGCCAATGAGCAGTTCTTC. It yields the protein CASRVDMANEQFF.